This T cell receptor (beta chain) was identified during a study of T cell responses to AZD1222 COVID-19 vaccine. Study conclusions and caveats: Clonal diversity may have been underestimated, and the donors were mostly white British, with more females than males.

This CDR3 comprises 13 residues. Germline lookup yields CDR1 SNHLY and CDR2 FYNNEI. V lost 6 bases, J lost 5 bases, and 4 bases stayed unmatched. On this clone: What it binds is not known.

Produced via immunoSEQ multiplex PCR; TCRdb's table is partial and in-frame only. The table has more than 100,000 clones, roughly 89% seen once. The input for sequencing was peripheral blood, taken on day 0 of AZD1222 vaccination. The chain is built from TRBV2 and TRBJ1-5, with TRBD1 matching 7 bases. This sequence originates from an adult in good health. CDR3 coding DNA: TGTGCCAGCAGGTGGGACAGAGATCAGCCCCAGCATTTT. It specifies CASRWDRDQPQHF.